The sequence of this T cell receptor (beta chain) was determined in a study of blood T cell repertoires in COVID-19 (TCRdb year 2020). About the study as a whole: Collaborator samples came from the United States, Italy and Spain and covered acute and convalescent phases of COVID-19. Samples were obtained from the ongoing ImmuneRACE study (first 160 participants) and from about 1,300 subjects provided by 6 global collaborators. A freely available public database, intended as a resource for researchers studying the immune response to SARS-CoV-2, is where the repertoires were released. A de-identified subject ID, COVID-19 status, age in years and sex were almost always included in the sample metadata. Deeply sampled blood TCRbeta repertoires from subjects exposed to, actively infected with, or recovered from COVID-19 were included in the dataset. The prospective study material was composed of cDNA or gDNA derived from T cells, B-cell-depleted T cells, or PBMCs. HLA class I and class II types, where available, came from metadata supplied by the sample provider rather than from assay-based typing.

In the case of this clone: Its antigen specificity is not known. Per-nucleotide qualities are absent, and no much larger clonotype sits a single base away.

In the prospective study, participants were roughly 18 to 89 years old, resided in 24 geographic areas of the United States, and were enrolled through a virtual design. To assign participants to cohorts, the prospective study relied on clinical history that participants themselves reported in a screening survey and a study questionnaire. Recovered participants in ImmuneRACE Cohort 3 were defined by two consecutive negative NP/OP PCR tests, clearance by a healthcare professional, or resolution of symptoms. Mobile phlebotomists in the prospective study collected whole blood, serum and a nasopharyngeal or oropharyngeal swab from every participant. Over a roughly 2-month period, participants in the prospective study had the option of providing additional blood draws and questionnaires. Before DNA extraction, blood samples from the prospective study were shipped at room temperature or frozen. The full study reports these points: The amount of clinical and demographic metadata varied by source and participant and was provided uncurated.

The immunoSEQ Assay, a bias-controlled multiplex PCR, was used to amplify TCRbeta CDR3 regions from genomic DNA. Concerning the study's data processing: Within the assay, amplification of reference gene primers was used to estimate how many nucleated cells each sample contained. To quantify the absolute abundance of each unique TCRbeta CDR3 rearrangement, sequence reads were collapsed and filtered. For each sample, productive Simpson clonality was calculated as the square root of Simpson's diversity index over productive rearrangements. Sourced from immuneACCESS, this table was stored by TCRdb with only in-frame sequences that have V and J called. A share of the clones is absent; for the studies checked, an unresolved V gene accounts for under half, and the remainder has no known explanation. The V and J calls and clone size come from that table; D and trimming were worked out from the DNA. This sample has around 480,000 clones in its table, and around 87% of those were observed once. The top ten clones comprise roughly 0.7% of the sample.

The sequence came from a woman younger than 30 who had recovered from COVID-19. Specimen: PBMCs or T cells enriched from blood (not recorded which).

The CDR3 loop reads CASSSPGQNYGYTF. The DNA sequence is given as TGCGCCAGCAGCTCTCCGGGACAGAACTATGGCTACACCTTC. The V and J segments used are TRBV5-1 and TRBJ1-2; 7 central bases correspond to TRBD1. The CDR3, from cysteine to phenylalanine, totals 14 residues. Only the CDR3 DNA is retained, 42 bases long and in frame from the first base. The germline V end is reduced by 3 bases and the J end by 2 bases; junction bases left unmatched: 4. CDR1 and CDR2 (SGHRS, YFSETQ) derive from the germline V gene.